This TCR beta chain comes out of a study of blood T cells in healthy people across ages. This clonotype was seen a few times. CDR3 size: 16 residues. Germline CDR1 reads SNHLY; CDR2 reads FYNNEI. A second about 7 to 11 cycle PCR used barcoded and J-beta primers. In TCRdb, the 5' RACE reads were re-called with MiXCR into one record per CDR3 protein. The data contain approximately 800,000 distinct CDR3 sequences, 20% to 25% of them singletons. The same specimen was also included in a second study, on T cells of mothers and their children.

This clonotype originated in a boy younger than 18 in good health. The sequenced sample consisted of blood. This chain joins TRBV2 and TRBJ2-5; 10 bases are a match to TRBD2. The assigned J gene may be wrong: the sequence end matches TRBJ2-1 better. The CDR3 bases are TGTGCCAGCAGTGAATTGCTAGCGGGGGAGTACAATGAGCAGTTCTTC. It encodes CASSELLAGEYNEQFF.